The clone carrying this T cell receptor beta chain was found a few times. Its specificity is not known. This sample was included in a study of T cells after yellow fever vaccination. Study-level background: Fractions containing few cells were prepared with SMART-Seq v4 Ultra Low Input. Study outcomes and limitations: The presence of abundant clonotypes contaminating from the bulk population was possible in FACS-sorted repertoires.

V shed 1 base and J shed 9 bases, with 8 bases lying between them. The germline V gene encodes CDR1 SGHDN and CDR2 FVKESK. This CDR3 has 12 amino acids. TCRdb reprocessed the 5' RACE reads with MiXCR, giving one entry per CDR3 protein. The repertoire holds 610,000 or so distinct CDR3 sequences, 12% seen once, with more than 13% in the top ten. The source is a man under 40 who received the YFV17D yellow fever vaccine. J is TRBJ2-3 and V is TRBV14, with no clear D. This material consisted of PBMCs, taken on the day of the yellow fever booster vaccination. The CDR3 loop is CASSQAPSTQYF. The CDR3 DNA reads as TGTGCCAGCAGCCAAGCCCCCTCCACGCAGTATTTT.